The 21 T cell receptor beta chains given below trace back to one sample, sequenced in a study of blood T cell repertoires in COVID-19. The protocol was immunoSEQ multiplex PCR, while the TCRdb copy is restricted to in-frame clones and leaves out a portion. The sample shows around 35,000 clones, approximately 86% of them seen only once. What was sequenced was peripheral blood. Receptor source: a man aged 65-85 years with acute or convalescent COVID-19.

The V gene is TRBV9, the J gene TRBJ2-2; tentatively, D is TRBD2 (6 bases). CDR1 SGDLS and CDR2 YYNGEE come from the germline V gene. With 0 bases removed from V and 3 bases from J, the gap between germline ends came to 15 bases. The CDR3 length is 17 residues. Here the CDR3 DNA reads TGTGCCAGCAGCGTAGTTCGACTAGAGTTGGACACCGGGGAGCTGTTTTTT. This codes for CASSVVRLELDTGELFF.

The CDR3 loop reads CASSFGGTDTEAFF. The DNA for the CDR3 is TGTGCCAGCAGCTTCGGGGGTACGGACACTGAAGCTTTCTTT. The rearrangement uses TRBV5-8 and TRBJ1-1; TRBD1 is a possible D gene (5 bases). Germline loops: CDR1 SGHTS, CDR2 YDEGEE. V lost 2 bases to trimming and J lost 3 bases, with 11 bases between them. The CDR3 spans 14 residues.

The chain couples TRBV19 to TRBJ1-5; TRBD1 matches 7 bases. This CDR3 contains 14 residues. Germline trimming cut 7 bases from V and 5 bases from J; bases unmatched to any gene: 8. Germline CDR1 is LNHDA and CDR2 is SQIVND (reference sequence). The CDR3 loop is CASTKTGSYQPQHF. The CDR3 DNA reads as TGTGCCAGTACTAAGACAGGGTCCTATCAGCCCCAGCATTTT.

The rearrangement links TRBV30 to TRBJ2-5; TRBD2 is a possible D gene (5 bases). The CDR3 is 13 amino acids. V was clipped by 3 bases and J by 5 bases, with 13 bases between them. From germline, CDR1 is GTSNPN and CDR2 SVGIG (reference sequence). The CDR3 coding sequence is TGTGCCTGGAGCGATAATACGGGGGAGACCCAGTACTTC. Translating gives CAWSDNTGETQYF. Variable domain in full (rest from reference TRBV30 and TRBJ2-5): SQTIHQWPATLVQPVGSPLSLECTVEGTSNPNLYWYRQAAGRGLQLLFYSVGIGQISSEVPQNLSASRPQDRQFILSSKKLLLSDSGFYLCAWSDNTGETQYFGPGTRLLVL.

The table lists this clone with a count of one. CDR3 sequence (DNA): TGTGCCAGCAGCGCCGTGGTCACCGGTGGCTACACCTTC. It codes for CASSAVVTGGYTF. This chain uses TRBV6-5 with TRBJ1-2; D not certain. CDR1 is MNHEY and CDR2 is SVGAGI in the germline V gene. V shed 6 bases and J shed 7 bases, with 15 bases lying between them. The CDR3 contains 13 residues.

The chain is built from TRBV2 and TRBJ1-5, with TRBD1 matching 8 bases. The V gene end was trimmed by 10 bases and the J gene end by 7 bases; junction bases not matched to a gene: 15. Germline-derived CDR1 and CDR2 are SNHLY and FYNNEI. This CDR3 comprises 15 residues. As DNA, the CDR3 is TGTGCCACTTACGACCCACAGGGGGGAAGCCAGCCCCAGCATTTT. Amino acids: CATYDPQGGSQPQHF.

This clone occurred once. This chain joins TRBV30 and TRBJ2-7; possible D gene TRBD2, 6 bases. The germline gives CDR1 GTSNPN, CDR2 SVGIG (reference sequence). V was trimmed by 4 bases and J by 3 bases, leaving 10 bases between them. The length of the CDR3 is 12 residues. The CDR3 DNA is TGTGCCTGGACTGCCGGGAGCTACGAGCAGTACTTC. Encoded protein: CAWTAGSYEQYF.

The chain combines TRBV5-1 with TRBJ2-7; 10 bases are a match to TRBD1. CDR1 is SGHRS and CDR2 is YFSETQ in the germline V gene. The CDR3 spans 14 residues. Germline trimming cut 0 bases from V and 3 bases from J; bases unmatched to any gene: 0. CDR3 nucleotide sequence: TGCGCCAGCAGCTTGGGGGACAGGGGCTACGAGCAGTACTTC. Its protein is CASSLGDRGYEQYF.

This chain connects TRBV7-9 to TRBJ1-2; 7 bases map to TRBD1. CDR3 length: 15 residues. V gave up 4 bases and J gave up 4 bases; unmatched junction bases: 9. Looked up from germline, CDR1 is SEHNR and CDR2 is FQNEAQ (reference sequence). The CDR3 sequence: CASSSNQGVSYGYTF. The DNA for the CDR3 is TGTGCCAGCAGCTCAAACCAGGGGGTCTCCTATGGCTACACCTTC.

This clone occurred once. The gene calls are TRBV29-1 and TRBJ2-5, with a weak D call TRBD2 (7 bases). Per germline, CDR1 SQVTM and CDR2 ANQGSEA. The ends were cut back, 2 bases at V and 4 bases at J, with 17 bases in the middle. The CDR3 spans 15 residues. For the CDR3, the DNA is TGCAGCGTTGAACTCGGGGGGCGTACGGGAGAGACCCAGTACTTC. Its protein product is CSVELGGRTGETQYF.

The chain joins TRBV29-1 to TRBJ2-1; D ambiguous. Germline CDR1 SQVTM, CDR2 ANQGSEA. The V end lost 4 bases, the J end lost 1 base, and 14 bases lay between the germline ends. The length of the CDR3 is 15 residues. CDR3 sequence reads: CSVAPFSNSYNEQFF. The CDR3 nucleotides are TGCAGCGTTGCCCCTTTTAGTAATTCCTACAATGAGCAGTTCTTC.

This rearrangement joins TRBV3-1 (or the pseudogene TRBV3-2) to TRBJ1-1, with D uncertain. V lost 0 bases to trimming and J lost 10 bases, with 12 bases between them. Germline CDR1 is LGHDT and CDR2 is YNNKEL (reference sequence). There are 13 residues in the CDR3. The CDR3 region has the DNA TGTGCCAGCAGCCAAGATACCCAGGTAGTAGCTTTCTTT. It yields the protein CASSQDTQVVAFF.

V gene TRBV7-2 combines with J gene TRBJ2-7, with TRBD2 matching over 8 bases. CDR1 is SGHTA and CDR2 is FQGNSA in the germline V gene. The ends lost 1 base at V and 7 bases at J; junction bases unmatched: 3. This CDR3 contains 13 residues. CDR3 sequence: CASSLVAGKEQYF. In DNA, the CDR3 is TGTGCCAGCAGCTTAGTAGCGGGGAAAGAGCAGTACTTC.

The chain links TRBV5-1 to TRBJ1-1, with D possibly matching TRBD1 (6 bases). The length of the CDR3 is 12 residues. Trimming took 2 bases from V and 8 from J, leaving 10 bases between them. Germline lookup yields CDR1 SGHRS and CDR2 YFSETQ. CDR3: CASSFGQKEAFF. CDR3 coding DNA: TGCGCCAGCAGCTTTGGACAGAAAGAAGCTTTCTTT.

V is TRBV18 and J is TRBJ2-3, with D perhaps matching TRBD2 (5 bases). V dropped 5 bases and J dropped 5 bases, with 11 bases sitting between them. Germline assignment: CDR1 KGHSH and CDR2 LQKENI. CDR3 length: 13 amino acids. The CDR3 DNA follows: TGTGCCAGCTCAATGAGGGCAGGAGATACGCAGTATTTT. Translated, it gives CASSMRAGDTQYF.

The gene calls are TRBV5-4 and TRBJ2-3, with 11 positions matching TRBD2. With V trimmed by 3 bases and J by 0 bases, 6 bases remained unmatched. Germline loops: CDR1 SGHNT, CDR2 YYREEE (reference sequence). The CDR3 spans 17 residues. CDR3 sequence (DNA): TGTGCCAGCAGCTCCGGGACTAGCGGTACTAGCACAGATACGCAGTATTTT. Translated, it gives CASSSGTSGTSTDTQYF.

This chain connects TRBV5-1 to TRBJ2-1; 10 nucleotides agree with TRBD2. With V trimmed by 3 bases and J by 4 bases, 4 bases remained unmatched. The germline V gene encodes CDR1 SGHRS and CDR2 YFSETQ. This CDR3 is built from 15 residues. CDR3 in DNA: TGCGCCAGCAGCTGGGCTAGCGGGGGTTACAATGAGCAGTTCTTC. Amino acid sequence: CASSWASGGYNEQFF.

In DNA, the CDR3 is TGTGCCATCAGCCCAGGGCCTAGCACAGATACGCAGTATTTT. Its translation is CAISPGPSTDTQYF. V gene TRBV10-3 combines with J gene TRBJ2-3, with D possibly matching TRBD1 (5 bases). V was trimmed by 6 bases and J by 0 bases, leaving 10 bases between them. The germline V gene encodes CDR1 ENHRY and CDR2 SYGVKD. The CDR3 consists of 14 residues.

In this sample, this clone turned up once. The CDR3: CAWTPGQGNYGYTF. CDR3 DNA: TGTGCCTGGACCCCGGGACAGGGTAACTATGGCTACACCTTC. The chain is built from TRBV30 and TRBJ1-2; 9 nucleotides match TRBD1. This CDR3 contains 14 residues. V was pared by 4 bases and J by 1 base, with 4 bases of the junction left unmatched. The germline V gene encodes CDR1 GTSNPN and CDR2 SVGIG (reference sequence).

This clone was seen only a few times. The V gene is TRBV5-5, the J gene TRBJ1-6, with 8 bases that match TRBD1. Germline V gene data show CDR1 as SGHKS and CDR2 as YYEKEE (reference sequence). J gave up 7 bases and V 3 bases, and 9 bases lay outside the gene matches. This CDR3 spans 16 amino acids. CDR3: CASSSLTGAGNSPLHF. The CDR3 region has the DNA TGTGCCAGCAGCTCCTTGACAGGGGCGGGAAATTCACCCCTCCACTTT.

Only one count was recorded for this clone. This sequence joins TRBV23-1 and TRBJ1-4, with unresolved D. TRBV23-1 is flagged as an ORF with uncertain function. The CDR3 contains 14 residues. V was cut by 0 bases and J by 7 bases, with 9 bases left in between. The CDR3 region is CASSQSYRGEKLFF. The CDR3 DNA sequence: TGCGCCAGCAGTCAATCCTATCGGGGTGAAAAACTGTTTTTT.